This passage covers 24 T cell receptor beta chains from one sample sequenced in a study of blood T cell repertoires in COVID-19. Only in-frame clones appear in the TCRdb table, and some are missing; sequencing was by immunoSEQ multiplex PCR. The sample has approximately 240,000 clones, around nine tenths seen once. Sample: PBMCs or T cells enriched from blood (not recorded which). The receptor set was obtained from a woman aged 18-29 years who had recovered from COVID-19.

The chain recombines TRBV2 with TRBJ2-7; weak D call: TRBD2 (6 bases). This CDR3 has 11 amino acids. V dropped 5 bases and J dropped 6 bases, with 8 bases sitting between them. Germline CDR1 reads SNHLY; CDR2 reads FYNNEI. DNA of the CDR3: TGTGCCAGCAGTTGGAGGGGCGAGCAGTACTTC. As protein: CASSWRGEQYF.

The chain combines TRBV11-3 with TRBJ2-1; weak D call: TRBD2 (6 bases). The CDR3 totals 13 residues. With 1 base removed from V and 8 bases from J, the gap between germline ends came to 9 bases. Germline CDR1 reads SGHNT; CDR2 reads YENEEA. CDR3 amino acids: CASSLGGEYEQFF. CDR3 sequence (DNA): TGTGCCAGCAGCTTAGGGGGGGAGTATGAGCAGTTCTTC. Filled out from reference TRBV11-3 and TRBJ2-1, the complete variable domain reads EAGVVQSPRYKIIEKKQPVAFWCNPISGHNTLYWYLQNLGQGPELLIRYENEEAVDDSQLPKDRFSAERLKGVDSTLKIQPAELGDSAVYLCASSLGGEYEQFFGPGTRLTVL.

As DNA, the CDR3 is TGTGCCAGCAGTTTACGACAGGGGACCGGACCCCTCCACTTT. It is translated as CASSLRQGTGPLHF. V usage is TRBV28 and J usage is TRBJ1-6; 8 bases align to TRBD1. V shed 2 bases and J 12 bases; nucleotides not matched to a gene: 6. The CDR3 contains 14 residues. Germline V lookup: CDR1 MDHEN, CDR2 SYDVKM.

J is TRBJ1-1 and V is TRBV19, with 9 nucleotides matching TRBD1. The J segment lost 6 bases and the V segment lost 4 bases, leaving 6 bases of the junction unmatched. CDR1 is LNHDA and CDR2 is SQIVND in the germline V gene (reference sequence). There are 14 residues in the CDR3. The CDR3: CASSRGQGTAEAFF. The CDR3 DNA is TGTGCCAGTAGTAGGGGACAGGGTACCGCTGAAGCTTTCTTT.

Details on this clone: This likely comes from a read error, as the CDR3 has no conserved phenylalanine or tryptophan at its end. The limits of the CDR3 on the DNA are not certain, so only TCRdb's listed CDR3 is given. This rearrangement joins TRBV11-2 to TRBJ1-2. Germline V lookup: CDR1 SGHAT, CDR2 FQNNGV. 13 amino acids form the CDR3, both terminal residues included. The CDR3 region is CASSPPGPSLPSI.

J is TRBJ2-3 and V is TRBV7-2, with 7 bases aligning to TRBD2. CDR1 and CDR2 (germline): SGHTA, FQGNSA. The CDR3 covers 15 residues. J lost 4 bases, V lost 5 bases, and 9 bases had no gene match. CDR3 DNA: TGTGCCAGCAGCCAACTTGGGGGGGAATCAGATACGCAGTATTTT. Residues: CASSQLGGESDTQYF.

V and J are TRBV11-3 and TRBJ1-2; 11 bases align to TRBD1. Germline CDR1 SGHNT, CDR2 YENEEA. This CDR3 is built from 15 residues. Trimming took 6 bases from V and 2 from J; bases not matched to a gene: 5. The DNA for the CDR3 is TGTGCCAGCAGTTTTGGGGACAGGGGGAACTATGGCTACACCTTC. Protein: CASSFGDRGNYGYTF.

The chain has TRBV28 and TRBJ1-3, with TRBD1 as a possible D gene (5 bases). The CDR3 totals 13 residues. Trimming took 9 bases from V and 0 from J, leaving 9 bases between them. Germline assignment: CDR1 MDHEN and CDR2 SYDVKM. For the CDR3, the DNA is TGTGCCAGTACAGGAAGCTCTGGAAACACCATATATTTT. Translated: CASTGSSGNTIYF.

V gene TRBV6-2 or TRBV6-3 combines with J gene TRBJ2-7; unclear D gene. Per the germline V gene, CDR1 is MNHEY and CDR2 is SVGEGT. Trimming left V 2 bases short and J 2 bases short, with 7 bases between. This CDR3 is 13 amino acids long. The CDR3 DNA reads TGTGCCAGCAGTTACGAGCTCACCTACGAGCAGTACTTC. Its translation is CASSYELTYEQYF.

The rearrangement links TRBV19 to TRBJ1-5, with D possibly being TRBD1 (5 bases). The V end was cut by 1 base, the J end by 7 bases, with 20 bases between. CDR1 LNHDA and CDR2 SQIVND come from the germline V gene (reference sequence). CDR3 size: 17 residues. CDR3 loop: CASSIGGGEIFSQPQHF. For the CDR3, the DNA is TGTGCCAGTAGTATAGGGGGCGGGGAAATTTTCTCGCAGCCCCAGCATTTT.

V and J are TRBV7-9 and TRBJ1-2, with a weak D call TRBD1 (6 bases). Per germline, CDR1 SEHNR and CDR2 FQNEAQ (reference sequence). Trimming removed 5 bases at V and 4 bases at J, with 26 bases between. The CDR3 length is 18 residues. In DNA, the CDR3 is TGTGCCAGCAGCCGGATGGGGGCAGGGGCTAATCAGACCTATGGCTACACCTTC. This codes for CASSRMGAGANQTYGYTF.

CDR3 coding DNA: TGTGCCACCAATGAGCGGGGGCGCGCAGATACGCAGTATTTT. It yields the protein CATNERGRADTQYF. The genes are TRBV7-8 and TRBJ2-3, with 8 bases fitting TRBD2. The CDR3 has 14 amino acids. With 10 bases clipped from V and 4 bases from J, the junction kept 10 bases outside the gene matches. Germline V gene sequence: CDR1 SGHVS, CDR2 FQNEAQ.

The J gene is TRBJ2-5, the V gene TRBV7-3; the match to TRBD2 covers 11 bases. This CDR3 region has 16 residues. CDR1 SGHTA and CDR2 FQGTGA come from the germline V gene. V lost 5 bases, J lost 10 bases, and 15 bases stayed unmatched. The DNA for the CDR3 is TGTGCCAGCAGCCCAAACCGACTAGCGGGGCAAACAGGCCAGTACTTC. This sequence encodes CASSPNRLAGQTGQYF.

This chain links TRBV5-1 with TRBJ2-7; 7 nucleotides match TRBD1. This CDR3 has 14 residues. J lost 0 bases, V lost 6 bases, and 6 bases had no gene match. CDR1 SGHRS and CDR2 YFSETQ come from the germline V gene. In nucleotides, the CDR3 is TGCGCCAGCACGCGGACAGGCGGCTCCTACGAGCAGTACTTC. Translation gives CASTRTGGSYEQYF.

A single count supports this clone. The rearrangement joins TRBV24-1 to TRBJ2-1, with 13 bases aligning to TRBD2. The CDR3 consists of 14 residues. V lost 9 bases and J lost 9; bases outside the gene matches: 7. Germline values: CDR1 KGHDR, CDR2 SFDVKD. The CDR3 reads CATGTSGGAPEQFF. CDR3 DNA: TGTGCCACCGGAACTAGCGGGGGGGCCCCTGAGCAGTTCTTC.

This chain links TRBV10-3 with TRBJ2-1; 12 bases agree with TRBD2. The CDR3 spans 13 residues. The germline V gene encodes CDR1 ENHRY and CDR2 SYGVKD. V dropped 6 bases and J dropped 7; count of bases not matched to a gene: 1. CDR3 in amino acids: CAISTSGRNEQFF. The CDR3 nucleotides are TGTGCCATCAGCACTAGCGGGAGGAATGAGCAGTTCTTC.

The rearrangement links TRBV11-2 to TRBJ2-3; TRBD1 matches 8 bases. This CDR3 is built from 17 residues. CDR1 is SGHAT and CDR2 is FQNNGV in the germline V gene. The junction had 16 bases not matched to a gene; V was cut back by 5 bases and J by 6 bases. DNA of the CDR3: TGTGCCAGCAGCCACTCCCGCTTCAACAGGGGGGCGGATACGCAGTATTTT. The encoded protein is CASSHSRFNRGADTQYF.

The J gene is TRBJ2-5, the V gene TRBV9; 9 bases agree with TRBD2. Looked up from germline, CDR1 is SGDLS and CDR2 is YYNGEE. This CDR3 has 15 amino acids. The trim removed 0 bases at V and 7 bases at J, leaving 7 bases unmatched. CDR3 nucleotides: TGTGCCAGCAGCGTAGGGCTAGCGGGGAGAGGGACCCAGTACTTC. Protein: CASSVGLAGRGTQYF. Full variable domain (remainder filled in from reference TRBV9 and TRBJ2-5): DSGVTQTPKHLITATGQRVTLRCSPRSGDLSVYWYQQSLDQGLQFLIQYYNGEERAKGNILERFSAQQFPDLHSELNLSSLELGDSALYFCASSVGLAGRGTQYFGPGTRLLVL.

V is TRBV6-5 and J is TRBJ2-3; D not resolved. Germline CDR1 is MNHEY and CDR2 is SVGAGI. The CDR3 contains 15 residues. Deletions cut 0 bases from V and 0 bases from J, with 7 bases between. CDR3 DNA sequence: TGTGCCAGCAGTTACTCCGTACAGAGCACAGATACGCAGTATTTT. Translated: CASSYSVQSTDTQYF.

This clone was seen only once. This chain uses TRBV18 with TRBJ1-6; TRBD1 might be the D (6 bases). Germline lookup yields CDR1 KGHSH and CDR2 LQKENI. The CDR3 spans 16 residues. Trimming shortened V by 3 bases and J by 5 bases, and 14 bases separated the two germline ends. The CDR3 is CASSPKGGRDNSPLHF. CDR3 DNA: TGTGCCAGCTCACCGAAAGGGGGTCGGGATAATTCACCCCTCCACTTT.

The chain couples TRBV5-1 to TRBJ1-2; a possible D gene is TRBD1 (5 bases). The CDR3 runs 13 residues. The germline V and J ends were trimmed by 5 bases and 6 bases, with 14 bases remaining between them. Germline CDR1 SGHRS, CDR2 YFSETQ. The CDR3: CASRMGRVDGYTF. In DNA form, the CDR3 reads TGCGCCAGCAGAATGGGCAGGGTTGATGGCTACACCTTC.

The table lists this clone with a few counts. One end of the junction varies from germline; a read error may be responsible. The gene calls are TRBV11-3 and TRBJ2-7; D perhaps matches TRBD2 (6 bases). Looked up from germline, CDR1 is SGHNT and CDR2 is YENEEA. CDR3 length: 20 amino acids. This CDR3 reads CASTLTTNWSGPAGSYEQYF. The CDR3 nucleotides read TGTGCCAGCACCTTAACCACGAACTGGAGCGGGCCCGCCGGCTCCTACGAGCAGTACTTC.

This chain joins TRBV5-5 and TRBJ1-1; tentative D call: TRBD1 (6 bases). V lost 0 bases and J 4 bases, leaving 10 bases between the germline ends. The CDR3 sequence is 14 residues long. Germline values: CDR1 SGHKS, CDR2 YYEKEE (reference sequence). The CDR3 loop is CASSLGQGITEAFF. In nucleotides, the CDR3 is TGTGCCAGCAGCTTGGGCCAGGGGATCACTGAAGCTTTCTTT.

V and J are TRBV6-5 and TRBJ1-2, with 7 nucleotides matching TRBD1. CDR1 and CDR2 (germline): MNHEY, SVGAGI. Trimming took 5 bases from V and 4 from J; bases not matched to a gene: 7. This CDR3 is 14 amino acids long. In DNA form, the CDR3 reads TGTGCCAGCAGTACCAGACAGGGCGGCTATGGCTACACCTTC. It encodes CASSTRQGGYGYTF.